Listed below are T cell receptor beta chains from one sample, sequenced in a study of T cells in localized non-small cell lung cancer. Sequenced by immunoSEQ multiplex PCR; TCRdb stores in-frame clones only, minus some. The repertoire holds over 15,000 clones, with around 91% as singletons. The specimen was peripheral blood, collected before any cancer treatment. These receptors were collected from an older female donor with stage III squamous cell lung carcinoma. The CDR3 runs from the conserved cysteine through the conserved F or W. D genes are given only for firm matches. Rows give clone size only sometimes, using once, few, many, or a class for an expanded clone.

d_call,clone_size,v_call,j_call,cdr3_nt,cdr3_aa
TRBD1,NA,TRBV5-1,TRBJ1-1,TGCGCCAGCAGCTTTGGGACAGGGGGCCCGGTCTCGACTGAAGCTTTCTTT,CASSFGTGGPVSTEAFF
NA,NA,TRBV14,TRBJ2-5,TGTGCCAGCAGCTTCTCAATGGGAGAGACCCAGTACTTC,CASSFSMGETQYF
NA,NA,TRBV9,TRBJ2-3,TGTGCCAGCAGCGTAGCACAGTTCACAGATACGCAGTATTTT,CASSVAQFTDTQYF
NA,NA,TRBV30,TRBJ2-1,TGTGCCTGGGAGGAGGGACTCCACAATGAGCAGTTCTTC,CAWEEGLHNEQFF
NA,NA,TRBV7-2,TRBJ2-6,TGTGCCAGCAGCCCCCGGGGGTTGGATTCTGGGGCCAACGTCCTGACTTTC,CASSPRGLDSGANVLTF
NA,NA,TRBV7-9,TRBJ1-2,TGTGCCAGCAGCTTAGGAGGGATCGCTGGCTACACCTTC,CASSLGGIAGYTF
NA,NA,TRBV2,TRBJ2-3,TGTGCCAGCAGTGTATCTAGCGGCACAGATACGCAGTATTTT,CASSVSSGTDTQYF
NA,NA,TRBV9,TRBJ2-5,TGTGCCAGCAGCCCCGAGGGGTGGGGCCAAGAGACCCAGTACTTC,CASSPEGWGQETQYF
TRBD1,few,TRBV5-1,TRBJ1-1,TGCGCCAGCAGCATACAGGGGGATAACACTGAAGCTTTCTTT,CASSIQGDNTEAFF
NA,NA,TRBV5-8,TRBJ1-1,TGTGCCAGCAGCGGAAGAGACAGAGAAGTTCCTGAAGCTTTCTTT,CASSGRDREVPEAFF
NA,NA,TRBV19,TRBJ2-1,TGTGCCAGTAGCGCGGGTGCGGGCGATGAGCAGTTCTTC,CASSAGAGDEQFF
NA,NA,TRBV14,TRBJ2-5,TGTGCCAGCAGCTTCCGCCTTCGGGGACAAGAGACCCAGTACTTC,CASSFRLRGQETQYF
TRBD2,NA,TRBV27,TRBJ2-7,TGTGCCAGCAGTCCGACGACGGGACTAGCGGGAGAGTCATCCTACGAGCAGTACTTC,CASSPTTGLAGESSYEQYF
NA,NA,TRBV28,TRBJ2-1,TGTGCCAGCAGTTTGGGTTTAAACAGGGCCTACAATGAGCAGTTCTTC,CASSLGLNRAYNEQFF
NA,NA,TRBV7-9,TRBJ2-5,TGTGCCAGCAGCTTAGCGCCTAGCAGGGAAGAGACCCAGTACTTC,CASSLAPSREETQYF
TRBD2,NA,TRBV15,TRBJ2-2,TGTGCCACCAGCAGAGATTCGAGTTCGACGTGGACTAGTCCGAACACCGGGGAGCTGTTTTTT,CATSRDSSSTWTSPNTGELFF
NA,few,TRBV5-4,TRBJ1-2,TGTGCCAGCAGCTTGGGACCAGGGGATCTCTATGGCTACACCTTC,CASSLGPGDLYGYTF
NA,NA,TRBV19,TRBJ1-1,TGTGCCAGTAGTATAGTGTACAGTCTGAACACTGAAGCTTTCTTT,CASSIVYSLNTEAFF